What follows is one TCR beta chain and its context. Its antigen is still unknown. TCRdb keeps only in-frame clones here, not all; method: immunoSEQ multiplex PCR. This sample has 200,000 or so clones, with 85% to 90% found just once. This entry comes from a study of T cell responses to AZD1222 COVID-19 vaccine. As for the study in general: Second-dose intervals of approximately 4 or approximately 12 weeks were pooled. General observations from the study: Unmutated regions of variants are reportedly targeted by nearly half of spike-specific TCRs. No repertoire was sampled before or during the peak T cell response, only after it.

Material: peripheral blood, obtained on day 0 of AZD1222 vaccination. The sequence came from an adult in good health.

CDR3 coding DNA: TGTGCCAGCAGCTTAGAAATGGGGCCGACTACCATCTATGGCTACACCTTC. Its translation: CASSLEMGPTTIYGYTF. The chain joins TRBV7-9 to TRBJ1-2; tentatively, D is TRBD1 (5 bases). The germline V gene has CDR1 SEHNR and CDR2 FQNEAQ (reference sequence). The CDR3 is 17 amino acids. The V end was cut by 1 base, the J end by 4 bases, with 19 bases between.